These T cell receptor beta chains were read from a single sample in a study of regulatory T cells in long-lasting Graves disease. In TCRdb, the multiplex PCR reads were re-called with MiXCR into one record per CDR3 protein. Here the sample spans about 610,000 distinct CDR3 sequences, 15% to 20% being singletons. The sample was also reused in another study, on T cells in Graves' hyperthyroidism and ophthalmopathy.

Sequenced material: peripheral blood mononuclear cells (PBMCs), taken at new diagnosis, from a patient treated with antithyroid drugs. The source is a man aged 18 to 35 with Graves disease. Each CDR3 is given with its conserved first and last residue. Fields, in order: V gene, CDR3 length, clone size, D gene, J gene, CDR3 DNA, CDR3 protein. The D gene is left open where the match is weak. Some rows have no size entry. The others give once, few or many, or a class for an expanded clone.

>TRBV27|15|many|NA|TRBJ1-1
TGTGCCAGCAGTTTATCGGCGGGGTCGTACACTGAAGCTTTCTTT
CASSLSAGSYTEAFF
>TRBV5-8|17|many|NA|TRBJ2-7
TGTGCCAGCAGCTTGGAGTCGTACAAAAGCCGAACCTACGAGCAGTACTTC
CASSLESYKSRTYEQYF
>TRBV28|17|few|NA|TRBJ2-3
TGTGCCAGCAGTTTTTCTCCCTCCGGGGTTAGCACAGATACGCAGTATTTT
CASSFSPSGVSTDTQYF
>TRBV10-3|11|few|NA|TRBJ2-1
TGTGCCATCAGTGGACAGAGGGAGCAGTTCTTC
CAISGQREQFF
>TRBV29-1|13|NA|NA|TRBJ1-3
TGCAGCGTTGTAAGAGAGACTGGAAACACCATATATTTT
CSVVRETGNTIYF
>TRBV18|14|many|TRBD1|TRBJ1-1
TGTGCCAGCTCACCGACAGGGATGGGAACTGAAGCTTTCTTT
CASSPTGMGTEAFF
>TRBV27|14|NA|NA|TRBJ2-7
TGTGCCAGCAGTTTGAGGTCAGGTTCCTACGAGCAGTACTTC
CASSLRSGSYEQYF
>TRBV7-8|16|NA|TRBD2|TRBJ2-5
TGTGCCAGCAGCGCCAGGACTAGCGGGGCCCAAGAGACCCAGTACTTC
CASSARTSGAQETQYF
>TRBV28|13|many|TRBD1|TRBJ2-3
TGTGCCAGCAGAACAGGGGGCGCAGATACGCAGTATTTT
CASRTGGADTQYF
>TRBV20-1|13|many|NA|TRBJ1-5
TGCAGTGCTAGCCAGGGAGGGGATCAGCCCCAGCATTTT
CSASQGGDQPQHF
>TRBV6-2/TRBV6-3|18|many|TRBD2|TRBJ2-1
TGTGCCAGCAGCCTCACTAGCGGGAGGCCCGGGCCTTACAATGAGCAGTTCTTC
CASSLTSGRPGPYNEQFF
>TRBV4-1|18|NA|TRBD2|TRBJ2-1
TGCGCCAGCAGCCAAGAAGGGTTTGCGGGAGGATTCTACAATGAGCAGTTCTTC
CASSQEGFAGGFYNEQFF
>TRBV2|14|many|NA|TRBJ2-2
TGTGCCAGCACCGAACCACTCGTCGCCGGGGAGCTGTTTTTT
CASTEPLVAGELFF
>TRBV9|17|NA|NA|TRBJ1-2
TGTGCCAGCAGCGTAGAAGTTGGCTGGAGCCCCCCCTATGGCTACACCTTC
CASSVEVGWSPPYGYTF
>TRBV2|14|many|NA|TRBJ2-7
TGTGCCAGCAAGCCTAGGGCTAGCGTTTTCGAGCAGTACTTC
CASKPRASVFEQYF
>TRBV7-2|13|many|NA|TRBJ2-3
TGTGCCAGCAGCCCCACGGATGCAGATACGCAGTATTTT
CASSPTDADTQYF
>TRBV12-3/TRBV12-4|13|many|NA|TRBJ2-3
TGTGCCAGCAGCAGGCCACCAACAGATACGCAGTATTTT
CASSRPPTDTQYF
>TRBV20-1|14|few|TRBD1|TRBJ1-1
TGCAGTGCTAGGGCAAAGACAGGGGCAGCGAAAGCTTTCTTT
CSARAKTGAAKAFF
>TRBV28|14|few|NA|TRBJ2-5
TGTGCCAGCAGTCGTACTAGCAGTCAAGAGACCCAGTACTTC
CASSRTSSQETQYF
>TRBV27|17|many|TRBD1|TRBJ2-3
TGTGCCAGCGGGATTCCAGGACAGGGCCGCAGCACAGATACGCAGTATTTT
CASGIPGQGRSTDTQYF
>TRBV6-1|14|NA|TRBD1|TRBJ1-1
TGTGCCAGCAATAAACAGGGGGGAATCACTGAAGCTTTCTTT
CASNKQGGITEAFF
>TRBV14|16|NA|TRBD2|TRBJ2-2
TGTGCCAGCAGCCACCCACTAGCGGGAGCCACCGGGGAGCTGTTTTTT
CASSHPLAGATGELFF
>TRBV14|13|NA|NA|TRBJ2-1
TGTGCCAGCAGCCAAGCCAGATACAATGAGCAGTTCTTC
CASSQARYNEQFF
>TRBV29-1|12|few|TRBD1|TRBJ1-1
TGCAGCGTCGAGGACAGGGCCACTGAAGCTTTCTTT
CSVEDRATEAFF
>TRBV2|14|many|TRBD1|TRBJ1-2
TGTGCCAGCAGATCCGGGACAGTAAACTATGGCTACACCTTC
CASRSGTVNYGYTF
>TRBV10-3|16|few|TRBD2|TRBJ2-1
TGTGCCATCAGTGATTCGAGGGGACTAGTGTACAATGAGCAGTTCTTC
CAISDSRGLVYNEQFF
>TRBV19|14|few|NA|TRBJ1-5
TGTGCCAGTAGTATAGACTTGGCTCCTGAGCCCCAGCATTTT
CASSIDLAPEPQHF
>TRBV12-3/TRBV12-4|14|many|TRBD1|TRBJ1-5
TGTGCCAGCAGGACGACAGGGATCAATCAGCCCCAGCATTTT
CASRTTGINQPQHF
>TRBV6-5|15|many|NA|TRBJ1-2
TGTGCCAGCAGTTACTCTGGGGGAGGAGACTATGGCTACACCTTC
CASSYSGGGDYGYTF
>TRBV9|13|NA|NA|TRBJ2-2
TGTGCCAGCAGCAGGGACTGGGGGAGGGAGCTGTTTTTT
CASSRDWGRELFF
>TRBV19|13|many|NA|TRBJ2-1
TGTGCCAGTAGTCACATTGGGTACAATGAGCAGTTCTTC
CASSHIGYNEQFF
>TRBV4-1|14|few|NA|TRBJ2-5
TGCGCCAGCAGCCAAGATCGGCAGCAAGAGACCCAGTACTTC
CASSQDRQQETQYF
>TRBV7-2|13|many|NA|TRBJ1-2
TGTGCCAGCAGCTTAGCCAGGGTTCACGGCTACACCTTC
CASSLARVHGYTF
>TRBV7-9|14|few|NA|TRBJ1-5
TGTGCCAGCAGCGAGGACAGCGGGAGTCAGCCCCAGCATTTT
CASSEDSGSQPQHF
>TRBV24-1|15|NA|TRBD1|TRBJ2-1
TGTGCCACCAGTGACCCGGGGACAGCTGGCGATGAGCAGTTCTTC
CATSDPGTAGDEQFF
>TRBV16|17|many|TRBD2|TRBJ2-1
TGTGCCAGCAGCCCTTCAATCGTGGGAGGGGAAAACAATGAGCAGTTCTTC
CASSPSIVGGENNEQFF
>TRBV28|15|few|NA|TRBJ1-6
TGTGCCAGCAGTCCTCAGACCCCCCAGGATTCACCCCTCCACTTT
CASSPQTPQDSPLHF
>TRBV19|16|NA|TRBD1|TRBJ2-2
TGTGCCAGTAGTCTCGACCGGGACAGGGTGGGTCGGGAGCTGTTTTTT
CASSLDRDRVGRELFF
>TRBV11-3|13|NA|NA|TRBJ2-5
TGTGCCAGCAGCTTAAGACATCCGGAGACCCAGTACTTC
CASSLRHPETQYF
>TRBV5-1|13|NA|NA|TRBJ2-7
TGCGCCAGCAGCTTGAATGACCCGTACGAGCAGTACTTC
CASSLNDPYEQYF
>TRBV20-1|12|NA|NA|TRBJ2-5
TGCAGTGTCGGGCAGAACCAAGAGACCCAATACTTC
CSVGQNQETQYF
>TRBV20-1|13|many|NA|TRBJ2-7
TGCAGTGCTAGAGATGCTCGGAAATACGAGCAGTACTTC
CSARDARKYEQYF
>TRBV7-3|15|many|NA|TRBJ2-3
TGTGCCAGCAGCCAACAGGGAGACCAAACAGATACGCAGTATTTT
CASSQQGDQTDTQYF
>TRBV5-1|12|NA|NA|TRBJ2-2
TGCGCCAGCAGCATAAACACCGGGGAGCTGTTTTTT
CASSINTGELFF
>TRBV5-1|14|many|NA|TRBJ1-2
TGCGCCAGCAGCCCGACAGGATCACAATATGGCTACACCTTC
CASSPTGSQYGYTF
>TRBV5-6|15|NA|NA|TRBJ2-7
TGTGCCAGCAGCTTGTATTGGCAGCAATCCTACGAGCAGTACTTC
CASSLYWQQSYEQYF
>TRBV6-2/TRBV6-3|15|once|NA|TRBJ2-3
TGTGCCAGCAGTGAAGCGGAGGAGGGAGGAGATACGCAGTATTTC
CASSEAEEGGDTQYF
>TRBV7-2|16|NA|TRBD2|TRBJ2-7
TGTGCCAGCAGCTTAGCACCGGGACTAGCGGGAGTCGAGCAGTACTTC
CASSLAPGLAGVEQYF
>TRBV5-1|12|NA|TRBD1|TRBJ1-4
TGCGCCAGCAGCTTGGGACAGGGAGAACTGTTTTTT
CASSLGQGELFF